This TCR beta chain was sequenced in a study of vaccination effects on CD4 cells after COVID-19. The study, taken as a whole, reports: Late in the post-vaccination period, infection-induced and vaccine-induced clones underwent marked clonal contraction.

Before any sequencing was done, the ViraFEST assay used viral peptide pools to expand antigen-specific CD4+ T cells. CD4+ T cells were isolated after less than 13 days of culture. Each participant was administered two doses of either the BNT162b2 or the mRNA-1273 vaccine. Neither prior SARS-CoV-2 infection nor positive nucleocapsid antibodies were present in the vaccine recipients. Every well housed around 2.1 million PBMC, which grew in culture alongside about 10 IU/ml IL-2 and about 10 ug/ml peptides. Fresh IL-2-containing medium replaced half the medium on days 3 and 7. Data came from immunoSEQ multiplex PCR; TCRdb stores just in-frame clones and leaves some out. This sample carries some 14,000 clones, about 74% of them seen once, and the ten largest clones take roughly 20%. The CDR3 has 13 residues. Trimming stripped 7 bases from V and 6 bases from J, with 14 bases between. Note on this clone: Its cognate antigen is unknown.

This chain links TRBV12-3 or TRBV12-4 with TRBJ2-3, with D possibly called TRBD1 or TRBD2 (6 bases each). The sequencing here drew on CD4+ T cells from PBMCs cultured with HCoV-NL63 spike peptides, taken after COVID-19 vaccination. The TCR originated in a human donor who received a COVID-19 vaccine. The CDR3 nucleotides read TGTGCCAGCACCCTAGGGGGGAGCGATACGCAGTATTTT. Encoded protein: CASTLGGSDTQYF.